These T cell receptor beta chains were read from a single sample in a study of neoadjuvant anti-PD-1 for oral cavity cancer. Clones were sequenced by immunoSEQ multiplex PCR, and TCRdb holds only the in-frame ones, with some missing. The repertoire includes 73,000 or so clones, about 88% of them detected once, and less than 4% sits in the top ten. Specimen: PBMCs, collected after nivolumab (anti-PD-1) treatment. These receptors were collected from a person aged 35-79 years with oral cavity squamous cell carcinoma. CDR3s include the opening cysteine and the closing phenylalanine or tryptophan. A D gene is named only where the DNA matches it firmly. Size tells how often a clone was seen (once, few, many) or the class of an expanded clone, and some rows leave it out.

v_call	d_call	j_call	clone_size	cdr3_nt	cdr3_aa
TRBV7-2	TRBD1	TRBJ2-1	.	TGTGCCAGCAGCTTAGTTGGGACAGGGACCAACAATGAGCAGTTCTTC	CASSLVGTGTNNEQFF
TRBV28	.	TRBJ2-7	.	TGTGCCAGCAGTGTGACAGGAGCAAACTACGAGCAGTACTTC	CASSVTGANYEQYF
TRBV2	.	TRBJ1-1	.	TGTGCCAGCAGTCAGGGAATAGGGATGAACACTGAAGCTTTCTTT	CASSQGIGMNTEAFF
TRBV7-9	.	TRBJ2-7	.	TGTGCCAGCAGCCCTCCCTTTGGGGGGGGGCGAGGAGTCCACGAGCAGTACTTC	CASSPPFGGGRGVHEQYF
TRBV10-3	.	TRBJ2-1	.	TGTGCCATCAGTGAGTCGGGCGGGGCAAGCTCCTACAATGAGCAGTTCTTC	CAISESGGASSYNEQFF
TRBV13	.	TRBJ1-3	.	TGTGCCAGCAGCTTACTCGGAAACACCATATATTTT	CASSLLGNTIYF
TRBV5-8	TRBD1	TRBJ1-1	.	TGTGCCAGCAGCCCTCAGAGGGGACAGGGGATGAACACTGAAGCTTTCTTT	CASSPQRGQGMNTEAFF
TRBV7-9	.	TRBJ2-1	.	TGTGCCAGCAGCCTACTGGGGCATACCTCCTACAATGAGCAGTTCTTC	CASSLLGHTSYNEQFF
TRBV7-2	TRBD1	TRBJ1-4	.	TGTGCCAGCAGCTTAGGAGGGACAGGAGATGAAAAACTGTTTTTT	CASSLGGTGDEKLFF
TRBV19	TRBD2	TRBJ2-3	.	TGTGCCACGACTAGCGGGATAGGGACAGATACGCAGTATTTT	CATTSGIGTDTQYF
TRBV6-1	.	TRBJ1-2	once	TGTGCCAGCACATGGGAGAATGGCTACACCTTC	CASTWENGYTF
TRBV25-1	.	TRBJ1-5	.	TGTGCCAGCAGTGTGGGGAATCAGCCCCAGCATTTT	CASSVGNQPQHF
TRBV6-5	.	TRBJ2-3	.	TGTGCCAGCAGTTACAGTCGGGGGCGAACAGATACGCAGTATTTT	CASSYSRGRTDTQYF
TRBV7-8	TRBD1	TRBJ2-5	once	TGTGCCAGCAGCTTAGGGGACAGGGGAGTTTATTGGTACTTC	CASSLGDRGVYWYF
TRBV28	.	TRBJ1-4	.	TGTGCCAGCAGTTTTAATGGAGCTAATGAAAAACTGTTTTTT	CASSFNGANEKLFF
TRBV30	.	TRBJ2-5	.	TGTGCCTGGAGGACCAAGTTGGGCGAGACCCAGTACTTC	CAWRTKLGETQYF
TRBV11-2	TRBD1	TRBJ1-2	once	TGTGCCAGCAGCTTAGATCGGGGGACAGGGGGCTCTGGCTACACCTTC	CASSLDRGTGGSGYTF
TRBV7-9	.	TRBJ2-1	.	TGTGCCAGCAGCTTAGTCGGCACAGACAATGAGCAGTTCTTC	CASSLVGTDNEQFF
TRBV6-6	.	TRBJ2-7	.	TGTGCCAGCAGGGGCGATAGTTCCTACGAGCAGTACTTC	CASRGDSSYEQYF
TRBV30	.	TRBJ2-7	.	TGTGCCTGGAGTGTACAGCTCTCCAGCTACGAGCAGTACTTC	CAWSVQLSSYEQYF
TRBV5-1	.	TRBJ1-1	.	TGCGCCAGCAGCTCCGTGGGGAACACTGAAGCTTTCTTT	CASSSVGNTEAFF
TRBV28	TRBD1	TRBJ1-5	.	TGTGCCAGCACCGACAGGGGCCTTCGGTATAGCAATCAGCCCCAGCATTTT	CASTDRGLRYSNQPQHF
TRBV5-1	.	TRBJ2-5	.	TGCGCCAGCAGCTTGTCTACCAAGGGGACCCAGTACTTC	CASSLSTKGTQYF
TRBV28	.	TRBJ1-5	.	TGTGCCAGCAGTTTCCCCTCGGTAGTTCAGCCCCAGCATTTT	CASSFPSVVQPQHF
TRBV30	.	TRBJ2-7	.	TGTGCCTCCTCAAGTTACGAGCAGTACTTC	CASSSYEQYF
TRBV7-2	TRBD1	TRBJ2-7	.	TGTGCCAGCAGTTATACGACAGGGGGACTCGAGCAGTACTTC	CASSYTTGGLEQYF
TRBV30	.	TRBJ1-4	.	TGTGCCTGGAGTGAGGGACTGGGGGTAGGGGAACTGTTTTTT	CAWSEGLGVGELFF
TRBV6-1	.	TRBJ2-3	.	TGTGCCAGCAAGGCCGTGGACAGCCCCACAGATACGCAGTATTTT	CASKAVDSPTDTQYF
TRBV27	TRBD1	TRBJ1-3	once	TGTGCCAGCAGTTCTTCCCTCCCCCGACAGGGAGACACCATATATTTT	CASSSSLPRQGDTIYF
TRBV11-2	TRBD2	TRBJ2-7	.	TGTGCCAGCAGCTTAGATAGCGGGCCCTACGAGCAGTACTTC	CASSLDSGPYEQYF
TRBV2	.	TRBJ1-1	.	TGTGCCAGCAGGACAGACCAGAACACTGAAGCTTTCTTT	CASRTDQNTEAFF
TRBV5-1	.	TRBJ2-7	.	TGCGCCAGCAGCTTGGGTCCGGGCTGGGGCGAGCAGTACTTC	CASSLGPGWGEQYF
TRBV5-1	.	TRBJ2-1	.	TGCGCCAGCAGCTTATCGACAGCCTCCTACAATGAGCAGTTCTTC	CASSLSTASYNEQFF
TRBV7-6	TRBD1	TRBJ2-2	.	TGTGCCAGCAGCCAACAGGGGGCGCGGACCGGGGAGCTGTTTTTT	CASSQQGARTGELFF
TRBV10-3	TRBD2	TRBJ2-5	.	TGTGCCATCAGTTTGGAGCCTGGGACTAGCGGGAGTGTTAGGGAGACCCAGTACTTC	CAISLEPGTSGSVRETQYF
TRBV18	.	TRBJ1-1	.	TGTGCCAGCTCGGGGGCAGGGGTCCCTGACACTGAAGCTTTCTTT	CASSGAGVPDTEAFF
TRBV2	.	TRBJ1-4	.	TGTGCCAGCAATGGAGGTTGGGAAAAACTGTTTTTT	CASNGGWEKLFF
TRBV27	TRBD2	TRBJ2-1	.	TGTGCCAGCACCCCGCTTGGGCGGGAGGGGTACAATGAGCAGTTCTTC	CASTPLGREGYNEQFF
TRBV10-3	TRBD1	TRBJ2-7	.	TGTGCCATCAGTGAGTCGGGACAGGTGGGGTCCGAGCAGTACTTC	CAISESGQVGSEQYF
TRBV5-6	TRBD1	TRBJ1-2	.	TGTGCCAGCAGCCACGGGACAGGGGATGGCTACACCTTC	CASSHGTGDGYTF
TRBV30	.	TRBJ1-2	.	TGTGCCTGGAGCTACTCGGGCTATGGCTACACCTTC	CAWSYSGYGYTF
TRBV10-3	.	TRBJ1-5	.	TGTGCCATCAGTGACGGGGGCGACAATCAGCCCCAGCATTTT	CAISDGGDNQPQHF
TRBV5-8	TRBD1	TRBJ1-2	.	TGTGCCAGCAGCTTGGCGGGGACAGGTGGCTATGGCTACACCTTC	CASSLAGTGGYGYTF
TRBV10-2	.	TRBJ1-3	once	TGCGCCAGCAGTGAGTCTGCGGGAAACACCATATATTTT	CASSESAGNTIYF
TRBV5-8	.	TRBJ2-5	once	TGTGCCAGCACCTTGAGCGGGGAGACCCAGTACTTC	CASTLSGETQYF
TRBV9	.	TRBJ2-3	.	TGTGCCAGCAGCGTAGACAGGGAGTCCCATACGCAGTATTTT	CASSVDRESHTQYF
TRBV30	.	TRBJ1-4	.	TGTGCCTGGAGCGGAATCCGGGGAGCGAGGGAAAAACTGTTTTTT	CAWSGIRGAREKLFF
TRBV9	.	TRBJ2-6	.	TGTGCCAGCAGCGTCGTGGACGGAGGCTCTGGGGCCAACGTCCTGACTTTC	CASSVVDGGSGANVLTF
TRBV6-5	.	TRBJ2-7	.	TGTGCCAGCAGTCAAGTATCCCGGGCGTCCTACGAGCAGTACTTC	CASSQVSRASYEQYF
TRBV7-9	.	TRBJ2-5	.	TGTGCCAGCAGCTTACAGGACGCGACCCAGTACTTC	CASSLQDATQYF
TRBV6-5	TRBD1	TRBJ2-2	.	TGTGCCAGCAGCTCGACAGGGACCGGGGAGCTGTTTTTT	CASSSTGTGELFF
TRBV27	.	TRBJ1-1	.	TGTGCCAGCAGTCCTCCGCGGGGCACTGAAGCTTTCTTT	CASSPPRGTEAFF
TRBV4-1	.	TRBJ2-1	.	TGCGCCAGCAGCCCCGAAGGACTAAGCTCCTACAATGAGCAGTTCTTC	CASSPEGLSSYNEQFF
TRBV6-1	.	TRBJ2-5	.	TGTGCCAGCAGTGAAGTGGGGTTCCAAGAGACCCAGTACTTC	CASSEVGFQETQYF
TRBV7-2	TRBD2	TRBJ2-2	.	TGTGCCAGCAGCTTAAGGACTAGCGGGAGCGGCGGGGAGCTGTTTTTT	CASSLRTSGSGGELFF